A selection of T cell receptor beta chains follows, all from one sample in a study of CD8+ T cells in alopecia areata. The method was immunoSEQ multiplex PCR; TCRdb's version includes in-frame clones alone and lacks a portion of them. Found here are around 120,000 clones, 60% to 65% of them singletons; the top ten hold more than 5%. The sequencing here drew on CD4+ T cells sorted from blood, taken at week 4, from a patient treated with tofacitinib. The receptor source for this set is a human donor with alopecia areata. Both conserved end residues are part of each CDR3. D genes are given only for firm matches. Clone size appears in some rows only: once, few, many, or a class for an expanded clone.

>NA|TRBV18|NA|TRBJ2-2|14
CASSPQGNTGELFF
TGTGCCAGCTCACCGCAGGGGAACACCGGGGAGCTGTTTTTT
>NA|TRBV10-3|TRBD1|TRBJ2-7|15
CAISESEQGVYEQYF
TGTGCCATCAGTGAGTCGGAGCAGGGGGTATACGAGCAGTACTTC
>NA|TRBV4-1|NA|TRBJ1-2|16
CASSQDPTGRNYGYTF
TGCGCCAGCAGCCAAGACCCTACAGGCCGGAACTATGGCTACACCTTC
>few|TRBV18|NA|TRBJ2-7|12
CASSPRQNEQYF
TGTGCCAGCTCACCAAGGCAGAACGAGCAGTACTTC
>NA|TRBV27|NA|TRBJ2-7|16
CASSLVYSDSSYEQYF
TGTGCCAGCAGTTTAGTCTACTCGGACAGCTCCTACGAGCAGTACTTC
>few|TRBV28|NA|TRBJ2-7|15
CASSLWGTGADEQYF
TGTGCCAGCAGTTTATGGGGGACTGGAGCCGACGAGCAGTACTTC
>NA|TRBV4-1|NA|TRBJ2-3|17
CASSQEIVAGNTDTQYF
TGCGCCAGCAGCCAAGAAATAGTGGCGGGGAACACAGATACGCAGTATTTT
>once|TRBV9|NA|TRBJ2-7|15
CASSVGPDKSYEQYF
TGTGCCAGCAGCGTAGGGCCGGATAAATCCTACGAGCAGTACTTC
>NA|TRBV29-1|TRBD1|TRBJ2-7|14
CSVARDRVTYEQYF
TGCAGCGTGGCCCGGGACAGGGTTACCTACGAGCAGTACTTC
>NA|TRBV29-1|TRBD1|TRBJ1-1|15
CSVEGTGGILREAFF
TGCAGCGTTGAAGGGACAGGGGGCATCCTACGTGAAGCTTTCTTT
>few|TRBV5-6|NA|TRBJ1-5|13
CASSLAREQPQHF
TGTGCCAGCAGCTTGGCCCGCGAACAGCCCCAGCATTTT
>NA|TRBV5-1|NA|TRBJ2-1|14
CASSLDGGGNEQFF
TGCGCCAGCAGCTTGGACGGCGGCGGGAATGAGCAGTTCTTC
>NA|TRBV6-5|NA|TRBJ2-1|12
CASSYGGNEQFF
TGTGCCAGCAGTTATGGGGGAAATGAGCAGTTCTTC
>NA|TRBV2|NA|TRBJ2-5|14
CASRPGTGGETQYF
TGTGCCAGCAGACCCGGGACCGGGGGAGAGACCCAGTACTTC
>NA|TRBV29-1|TRBD1|TRBJ2-7|12
CSVEKAGGEQYF
TGCAGCGTTGAAAAGGCAGGGGGCGAGCAGTACTTC
>NA|TRBV29-1|TRBD1|TRBJ1-2|13
CSVAPPDRDGYTF
TGCAGCGTTGCCCCCCCGGACAGGGATGGCTACACCTTC
>NA|TRBV29-1|NA|TRBJ2-5|14
CSAGTDAAQETQYF
TGCAGCGCAGGGACTGACGCAGCTCAAGAGACCCAGTACTTC
>NA|TRBV7-6|TRBD2|TRBJ2-1|16
CASSFYGGAVWNEQFF
TGTGCCAGCAGCTTTTACGGGGGGGCAGTATGGAATGAGCAGTTCTTC
>NA|TRBV5-1|NA|TRBJ1-6|15
CASSLAGGTNSPLHF
TGCGCCAGCAGCTTGGCCGGGGGCACGAATTCACCCCTCCACTTT
>NA|TRBV10-3|NA|TRBJ2-7|16
CAISESSWDKYYEQYF
TGTGCCATCAGTGAGTCTAGTTGGGACAAATACTACGAGCAGTACTTC
>NA|TRBV7-3|TRBD1|TRBJ2-5|12
CARRQGLQTQYF
TGTGCCAGGAGACAGGGGTTACAGACCCAGTACTTC
>NA|TRBV2|NA|TRBJ2-2|13
CASSFEGDGELFF
TGTGCCAGCAGTTTCGAGGGGGACGGGGAGCTGTTTTTT
>NA|TRBV6-6|TRBD1|TRBJ2-3|15
CASTDRDRGTDTQYF
TGTGCCAGCACCGACCGGGACAGAGGCACAGATACGCAGTATTTT
>NA|TRBV7-9|TRBD2|TRBJ2-3|16
CASSPGLAGGADTQYF
TGTGCCAGCAGCCCGGGACTAGCGGGAGGGGCAGATACGCAGTATTTT
>NA|TRBV7-3|NA|TRBJ1-1|13
CASSLNPGTEAFF
TGTGCCAGCAGCTTAAACCCCGGCACTGAAGCTTTCTTT
>NA|TRBV27|TRBD2|TRBJ2-3|13
CASSFRGGDTQYF
TGTGCCAGCAGTTTTCGGGGGGGTGATACGCAGTATTTT
>NA|TRBV18|TRBD1|TRBJ1-1|14
CASSPGQGNTEAFF
TGTGCCAGCTCACCGGGACAGGGGAACACTGAAGCTTTCTTT
>NA|TRBV2|NA|TRBJ2-5|12
CASSEAGETQYF
TGTGCCAGCAGTGAAGCAGGAGAGACCCAGTACTTC
>NA|TRBV4-1|TRBD2|TRBJ2-7|14
CASSGNLAGYEQYF
TGCGCCAGCAGCGGAAACCTAGCGGGCTACGAGCAGTACTTC
>NA|TRBV9|TRBD2|TRBJ2-5|16
CASSVGLAGTQETQYF
TGTGCCAGCAGCGTAGGACTAGCGGGTACCCAAGAGACCCAGTACTTC
>NA|TRBV7-2|TRBD1|TRBJ1-4|15
CASSGQGLGGEKLFF
TGTGCCAGCAGTGGACAGGGGTTGGGCGGTGAAAAACTGTTTTTT
>few|TRBV5-6|NA|TRBJ2-7|14
CASTGAGHLYEQYF
TGTGCCAGCACCGGGGCGGGACACCTCTACGAGCAGTACTTC
>NA|TRBV15|NA|TRBJ1-5|15
CATSLGTNRNQPQHF
TGTGCCACCAGCCTTGGGACAAACCGCAATCAGCCCCAGCATTTT
>NA|TRBV27|NA|TRBJ2-2|15
CASSLMGWNTGELFF
TGTGCCAGCAGTTTAATGGGGTGGAACACCGGGGAGCTGTTTTTT
>NA|TRBV7-3|NA|TRBJ1-1|13
CASSLMGNTEAFF
TGTGCCAGCAGCTTAATGGGGAACACTGAAGCTTTCTTT
>NA|TRBV15|NA|TRBJ2-1|16
CATSRVEQILYNEQFF
TGTGCCACCAGCAGAGTAGAACAGATCCTATACAATGAGCAGTTCTTC
>NA|TRBV30|NA|TRBJ2-3|15
CAWSVGQAIRDTQYF
TGTGCCTGGAGTGTAGGCCAGGCGATACGAGATACGCAGTATTTT
>NA|TRBV5-1|TRBD1|TRBJ2-7|15
CASSLAGQGAGEQYF
TGCGCCAGCAGCTTGGCGGGACAGGGGGCTGGCGAGCAGTACTTC
>NA|TRBV4-3|NA|TRBJ2-6|16
CASSRARGAGANVLTF
TGCGCCAGCAGCCGAGCAAGGGGGGCTGGGGCCAACGTCCTGACTTTC
>many|TRBV4-3|TRBD2|TRBJ2-3|15
CASSQEGTSGDTQYF
TGCGCCAGCAGCCAAGAGGGGACTAGTGGGGATACGCAGTATTTT
>NA|TRBV29-1|TRBD1|TRBJ2-5|13
CSVGVTGSETQYF
TGCAGCGTGGGAGTGACAGGGTCGGAGACCCAGTACTTC
>NA|TRBV18|NA|TRBJ2-3|14
CASSPRSSTDTQYF
TGTGCCAGCTCACCGAGGTCATCCACAGATACGCAGTATTTT
>few|TRBV29-1|NA|TRBJ1-2|14
CSVGGSLSNYGYTF
TGCAGCGTTGGCGGCAGTTTAAGCAACTATGGCTACACCTTC
>once|TRBV7-9|NA|TRBJ2-1|12
CASSLIGTEQFF
TGTGCCAGCAGCTTAATCGGGACCGAGCAGTTCTTC
>few|TRBV29-1|TRBD1|TRBJ1-2|13
CSVEVPGGYGYTF
TGCAGCGTTGAAGTTCCAGGGGGCTATGGCTACACCTTC
>NA|TRBV6-6|NA|TRBJ1-6|14
CASSPPTERSPLHF
TGTGCCAGCAGTCCCCCAACAGAGCGATCACCCCTCCACTTT
>NA|TRBV4-2|NA|TRBJ2-5|15
CASSQEPTLQETQYF
TGTGCCAGCAGCCAAGAACCGACCCTCCAAGAGACCCAGTACTTC
>NA|TRBV5-1|TRBD2|TRBJ2-1|16
CASSLWGTSGNNEQFF
TGCGCCAGCAGCTTGTGGGGGACTAGCGGAAACAATGAGCAGTTCTTC
>NA|TRBV7-2|TRBD2|TRBJ2-1|15
CASNIAGAPGGEQFF
TGTGCCAGCAACATAGCGGGAGCCCCCGGTGGTGAGCAGTTCTTC
>few|TRBV4-3|NA|TRBJ2-7|13
CASSQTRVSEQYF
TGCGCCAGCAGCCAAACTCGAGTCTCCGAGCAGTACTTC